One and the same sample provided the 5 T cell receptor beta chains below, sequenced in a study of blood T cell repertoires in COVID-19. Profiling relied on immunoSEQ multiplex PCR, and the TCRdb table lists in-frame clones only, not all of them. This sample yields 350,000 to 450,000 clones, of which 89% are seen a single time; 1.7% belongs to the top ten. Sequencing was done on a sample of PBMCs or T cells enriched from blood (not recorded which). Receptors originate from a woman in her 30s who had recovered from COVID-19.

The rearrangement links TRBV10-3 to TRBJ1-4; 7 bases match TRBD1. Trimming cost V 10 bases and J 10 bases; bases outside gene matches: 9. The V gene's germline CDR1 is ENHRY and CDR2 SYGVKD. The CDR3 sequence is 12 residues long. The CDR3, as DNA: TGTGCCACAATGACAGGGCTGGGAAAACTGTTTTTT. Its translation: CATMTGLGKLFF.

The J gene is TRBJ1-4, the V gene TRBV28, with TRBD1 matching 11 bases. CDR3 length: 15 amino acids. V lost 5 bases to trimming and J lost 6 bases; unmatched junction nucleotides: 5. The germline gives CDR1 MDHEN, CDR2 SYDVKM. In nucleotides, the CDR3 is TGTGCCAGCAGTCCCCCGGGACAGGGGGATGAAAAACTGTTTTTT. It specifies CASSPPGQGDEKLFF.

V usage is TRBV19 and J usage is TRBJ1-6; 7 positions match TRBD1. V dropped 6 bases and J dropped 7; count of bases not matched to a gene: 3. The CDR3 runs 13 residues. The germline V gene encodes CDR1 LNHDA and CDR2 SQIVND (reference sequence). DNA of the CDR3: TGTGCCAGTAGCGACAGGGCGAATTCACCCCTCCACTTT. It encodes CASSDRANSPLHF.

This clone was picked up a small number of times. The rearrangement links TRBV19 to TRBJ2-7, with D perhaps TRBD2 (5 bases). Trimming cost V 3 bases and J 2 bases, with 20 bases left between them. The CDR3 is made up of 17 amino acids. Germline values: CDR1 LNHDA, CDR2 SQIVND (reference sequence). The CDR3 sequence: CASSISSFGIGTYEQYF. The DNA of the CDR3 is TGTGCCAGTAGTATTTCATCATTCGGGATTGGGACCTACGAGCAGTACTTC.

The genes are TRBV4-3 and TRBJ1-2; maybe TRBD1 (5 bases). The CDR3 consists of 17 residues. The V and J ends lost 1 base and 0 bases respectively, with 15 bases between them. The germline CDR1 and CDR2 sequences are LGHNA and YSLEER. For the CDR3, the DNA is TGCGCCAGCAGCCAAGGGCAGGGTTTGATCGCTAACTATGGCTACACCTTC. It specifies CASSQGQGLIANYGYTF.